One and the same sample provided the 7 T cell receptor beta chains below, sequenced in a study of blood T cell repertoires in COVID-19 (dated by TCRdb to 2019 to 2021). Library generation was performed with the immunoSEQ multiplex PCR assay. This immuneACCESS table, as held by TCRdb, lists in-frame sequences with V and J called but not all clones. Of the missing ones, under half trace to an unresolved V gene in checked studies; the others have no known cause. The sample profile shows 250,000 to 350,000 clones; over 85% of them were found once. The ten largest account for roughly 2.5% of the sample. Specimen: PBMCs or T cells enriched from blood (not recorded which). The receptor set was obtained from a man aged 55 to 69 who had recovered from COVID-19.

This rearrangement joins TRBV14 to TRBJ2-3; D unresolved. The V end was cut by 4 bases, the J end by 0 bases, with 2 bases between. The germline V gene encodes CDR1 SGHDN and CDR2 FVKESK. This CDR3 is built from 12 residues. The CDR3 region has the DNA TGTGCCAGCAGCCCTAGCACAGATACGCAGTATTTT. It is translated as CASSPSTDTQYF.

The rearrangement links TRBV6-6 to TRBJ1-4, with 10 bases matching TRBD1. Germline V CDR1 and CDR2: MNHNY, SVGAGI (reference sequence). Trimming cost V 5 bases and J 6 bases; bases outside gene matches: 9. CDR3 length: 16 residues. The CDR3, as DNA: TGTGCCAGCAGTACCGGGACAGGGGTTTTGGATGAAAAACTGTTTTTT. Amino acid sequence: CASSTGTGVLDEKLFF.

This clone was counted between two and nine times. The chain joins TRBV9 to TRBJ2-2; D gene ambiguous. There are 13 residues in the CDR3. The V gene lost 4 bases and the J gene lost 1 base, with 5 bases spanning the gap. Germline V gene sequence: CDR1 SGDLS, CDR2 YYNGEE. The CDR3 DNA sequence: TGTGCCAGCAGCACACAGAACACCGGGGAGCTGTTTTTT. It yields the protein CASSTQNTGELFF.

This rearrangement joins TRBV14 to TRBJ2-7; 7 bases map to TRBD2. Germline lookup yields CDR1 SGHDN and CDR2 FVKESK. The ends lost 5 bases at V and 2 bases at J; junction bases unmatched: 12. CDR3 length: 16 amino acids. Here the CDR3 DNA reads TGTGCCAGCAGCAAAAGCGCGGGAGTCCTCACCTACGAGCAGTACTTC. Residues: CASSKSAGVLTYEQYF.

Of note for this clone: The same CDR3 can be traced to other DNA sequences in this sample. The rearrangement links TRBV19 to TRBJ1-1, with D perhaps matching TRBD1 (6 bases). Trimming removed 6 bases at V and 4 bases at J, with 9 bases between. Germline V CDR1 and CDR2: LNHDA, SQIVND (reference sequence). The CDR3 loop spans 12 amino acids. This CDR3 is CASRGGSTEAFF. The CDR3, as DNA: TGTGCCAGTAGAGGGGGTAGCACTGAAGCTTTCTTT.

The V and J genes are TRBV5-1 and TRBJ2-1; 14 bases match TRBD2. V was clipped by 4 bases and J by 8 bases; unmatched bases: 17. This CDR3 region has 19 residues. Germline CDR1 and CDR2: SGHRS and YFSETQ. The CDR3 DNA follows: TGCGCCAGCAGCGCCACGACTAGCGGGGGGGGACCTGGGGTGTATGAGCAGTTCTTC. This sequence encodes CASSATTSGGGPGVYEQFF.

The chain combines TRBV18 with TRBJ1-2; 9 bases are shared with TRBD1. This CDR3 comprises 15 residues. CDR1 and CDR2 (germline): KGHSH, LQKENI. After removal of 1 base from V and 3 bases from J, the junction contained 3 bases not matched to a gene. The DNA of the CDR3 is TGTGCCAGCTCACCACAGACAGGGGGGGACTATGGCTACACCTTC. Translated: CASSPQTGGDYGYTF.